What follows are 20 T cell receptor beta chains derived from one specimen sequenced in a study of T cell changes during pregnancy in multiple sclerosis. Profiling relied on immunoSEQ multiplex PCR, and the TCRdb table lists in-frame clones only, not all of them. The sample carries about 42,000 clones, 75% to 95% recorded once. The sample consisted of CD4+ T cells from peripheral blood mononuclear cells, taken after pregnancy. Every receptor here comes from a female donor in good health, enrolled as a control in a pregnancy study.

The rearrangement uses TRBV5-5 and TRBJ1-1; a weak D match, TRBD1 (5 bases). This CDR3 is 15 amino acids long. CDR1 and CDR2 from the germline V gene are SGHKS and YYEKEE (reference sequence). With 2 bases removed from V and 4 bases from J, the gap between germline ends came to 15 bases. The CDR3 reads CASSFPYQGSTEAFF. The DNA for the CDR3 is TGTGCCAGCAGCTTCCCTTATCAGGGAAGCACTGAAGCTTTCTTT.

CDR3 sequence reads: CASSLGTRPSTDTQYF. In DNA form, the CDR3 reads TGTGCCAGCAGCTTAGGGACAAGACCTAGCACAGATACGCAGTATTTT. The chain carries TRBV7-3 and TRBJ2-3; perhaps TRBD1 as D (6 bases). CDR1 SGHTA and CDR2 FQGTGA come from the germline V gene. The CDR3 covers 16 residues. The germline V and J ends were trimmed by 2 bases and 0 bases, with 12 bases remaining between them.

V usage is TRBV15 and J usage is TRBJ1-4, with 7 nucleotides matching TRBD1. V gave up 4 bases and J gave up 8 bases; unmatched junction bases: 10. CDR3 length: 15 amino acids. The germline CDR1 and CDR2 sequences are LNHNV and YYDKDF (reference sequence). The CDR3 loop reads CATSTRQGSGEKLFF. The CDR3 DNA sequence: TGTGCCACCAGCACCAGACAGGGAAGTGGGGAAAAACTGTTTTTT.

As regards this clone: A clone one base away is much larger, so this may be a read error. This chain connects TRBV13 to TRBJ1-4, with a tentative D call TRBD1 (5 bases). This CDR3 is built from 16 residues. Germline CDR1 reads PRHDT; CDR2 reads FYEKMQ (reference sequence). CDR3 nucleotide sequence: TGTGTCAGCAGCTTATCCGGCTGGGGCGGGAGAGAAAAACTGTTTTTT. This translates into CVSSLSGWGGREKLFF.

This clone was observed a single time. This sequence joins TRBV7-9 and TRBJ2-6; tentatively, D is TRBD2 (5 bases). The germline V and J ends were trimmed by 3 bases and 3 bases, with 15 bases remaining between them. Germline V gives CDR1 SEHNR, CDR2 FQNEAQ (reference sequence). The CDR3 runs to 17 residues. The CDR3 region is CASSLSQGSFGANVLTF. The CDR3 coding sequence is TGTGCCAGCAGCTTGTCCCAAGGGAGCTTTGGGGCCAACGTCCTGACTTTC.

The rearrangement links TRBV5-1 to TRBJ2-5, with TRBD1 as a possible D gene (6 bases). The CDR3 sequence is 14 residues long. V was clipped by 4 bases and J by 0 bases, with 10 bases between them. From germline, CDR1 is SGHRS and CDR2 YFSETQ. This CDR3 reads CASSPQGNQETQYF. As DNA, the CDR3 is TGCGCCAGCAGCCCACAGGGAAACCAAGAGACCCAGTACTTC. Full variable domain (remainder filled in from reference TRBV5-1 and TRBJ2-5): KAGVTQTPRYLIKTRGQQVTLSCSPISGHRSVSWYQQTPGQGLQFLFEYFSETQRNKGNFPGRFSGRQFSNSRSEMNVSTLELGDSALYLCASSPQGNQETQYFGPGTRLLVL.

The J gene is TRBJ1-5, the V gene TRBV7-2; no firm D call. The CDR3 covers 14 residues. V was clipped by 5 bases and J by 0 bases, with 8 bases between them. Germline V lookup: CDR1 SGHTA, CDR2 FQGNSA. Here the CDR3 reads CASSQVDSNQPQHF. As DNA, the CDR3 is TGTGCCAGCAGCCAGGTCGATAGCAATCAGCCCCAGCATTTT.

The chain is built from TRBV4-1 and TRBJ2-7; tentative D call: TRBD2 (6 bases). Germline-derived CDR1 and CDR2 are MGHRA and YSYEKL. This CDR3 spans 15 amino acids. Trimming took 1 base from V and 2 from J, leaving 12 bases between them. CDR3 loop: CASSQVLAGTYEQYF. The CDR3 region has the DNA TGCGCCAGCAGCCAAGTCCTGGCGGGAACCTACGAGCAGTACTTC.

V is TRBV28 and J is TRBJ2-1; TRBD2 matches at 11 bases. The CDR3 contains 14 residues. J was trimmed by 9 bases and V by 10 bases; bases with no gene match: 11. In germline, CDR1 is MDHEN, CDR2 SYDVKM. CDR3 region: CATEGLAVLGEQFF. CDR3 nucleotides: TGTGCCACCGAGGGACTAGCGGTATTAGGTGAGCAGTTCTTC.

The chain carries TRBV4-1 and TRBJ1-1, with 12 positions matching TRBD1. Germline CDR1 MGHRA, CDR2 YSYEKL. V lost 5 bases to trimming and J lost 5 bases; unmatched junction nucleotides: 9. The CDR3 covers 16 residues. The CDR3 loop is CASSTIGTGGQTEAFF. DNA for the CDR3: TGCGCCAGCAGCACAATCGGGACAGGGGGCCAAACTGAAGCTTTCTTT.

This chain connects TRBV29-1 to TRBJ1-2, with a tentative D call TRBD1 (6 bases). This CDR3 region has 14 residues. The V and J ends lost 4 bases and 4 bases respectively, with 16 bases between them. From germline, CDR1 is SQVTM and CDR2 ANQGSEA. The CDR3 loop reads CSVVQGQGIYGYTF. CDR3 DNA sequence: TGCAGCGTTGTCCAGGGGCAGGGAATCTATGGCTACACCTTC.

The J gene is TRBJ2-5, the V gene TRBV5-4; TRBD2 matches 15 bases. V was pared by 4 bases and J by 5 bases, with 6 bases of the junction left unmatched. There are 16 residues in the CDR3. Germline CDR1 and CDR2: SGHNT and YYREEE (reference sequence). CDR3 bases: TGTGCCAGCAGCCCGGGACTAGCGGGGGGCCCCGAGACCCAGTACTTC. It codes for CASSPGLAGGPETQYF.

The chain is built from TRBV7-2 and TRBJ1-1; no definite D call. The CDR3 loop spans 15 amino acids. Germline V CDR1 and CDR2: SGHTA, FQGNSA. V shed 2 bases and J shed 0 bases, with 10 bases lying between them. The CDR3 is CASSLYDTVNTEAFF. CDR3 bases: TGTGCCAGCAGCTTATATGATACTGTGAACACTGAAGCTTTCTTT.

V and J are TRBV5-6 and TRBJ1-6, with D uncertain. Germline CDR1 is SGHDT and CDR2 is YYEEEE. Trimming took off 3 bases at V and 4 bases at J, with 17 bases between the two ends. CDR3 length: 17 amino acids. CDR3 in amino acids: CASSSSRGSSYNSPLHF. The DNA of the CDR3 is TGTGCCAGCAGCTCGTCCAGAGGGAGTTCGTATAATTCACCCCTCCACTTT.

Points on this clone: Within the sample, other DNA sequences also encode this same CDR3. This CDR3 is CASSAGIYEQYF. The CDR3 DNA follows: TGTGCCAGCAGCGCCGGGATCTACGAGCAGTACTTC. The J gene is TRBJ2-7, the V gene TRBV6-6; possibly TRBD2 for D (5 bases). Germline lookup yields CDR1 MNHNY and CDR2 SVGAGI (reference sequence). This CDR3 spans 12 amino acids. Between the trimmed V and J ends, which lost 6 bases and 3 bases, there was a span of 9 bases.

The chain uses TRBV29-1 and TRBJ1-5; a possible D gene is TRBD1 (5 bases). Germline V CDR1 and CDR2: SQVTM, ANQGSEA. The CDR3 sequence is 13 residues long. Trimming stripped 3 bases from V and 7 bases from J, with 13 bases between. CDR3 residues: CSVESAEGQPQHF. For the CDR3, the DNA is TGCAGCGTTGAGTCCGCGGAGGGGCAGCCCCAGCATTTT.

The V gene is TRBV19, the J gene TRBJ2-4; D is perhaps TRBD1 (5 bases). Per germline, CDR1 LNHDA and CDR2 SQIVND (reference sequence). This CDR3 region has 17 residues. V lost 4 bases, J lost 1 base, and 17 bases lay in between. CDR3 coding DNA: TGTGCCAGTAGTAGAAGACAGCAGCCGGAGGCCAAAAACATTCAGTACTTC. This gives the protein CASSRRQQPEAKNIQYF.

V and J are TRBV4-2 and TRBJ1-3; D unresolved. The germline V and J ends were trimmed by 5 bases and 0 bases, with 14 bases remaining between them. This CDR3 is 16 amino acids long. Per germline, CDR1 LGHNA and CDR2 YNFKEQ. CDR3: CASSYRHQSSGNTIYF. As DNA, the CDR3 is TGTGCCAGCAGCTATAGACACCAAAGCTCTGGAAACACCATATATTTT.

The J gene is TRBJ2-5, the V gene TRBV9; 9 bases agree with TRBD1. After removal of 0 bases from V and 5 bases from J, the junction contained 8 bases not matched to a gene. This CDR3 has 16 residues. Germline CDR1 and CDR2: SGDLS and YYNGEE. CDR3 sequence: CASSVGLGQGSETQYF. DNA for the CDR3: TGTGCCAGCAGCGTAGGATTAGGACAGGGGTCGGAGACCCAGTACTTC.

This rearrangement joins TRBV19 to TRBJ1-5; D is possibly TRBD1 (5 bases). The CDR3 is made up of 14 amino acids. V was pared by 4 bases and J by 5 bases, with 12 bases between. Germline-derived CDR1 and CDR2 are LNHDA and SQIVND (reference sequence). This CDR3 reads CASSKETVYQPQHF. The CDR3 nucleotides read TGTGCCAGTAGTAAGGAGACAGTTTATCAGCCCCAGCATTTT.